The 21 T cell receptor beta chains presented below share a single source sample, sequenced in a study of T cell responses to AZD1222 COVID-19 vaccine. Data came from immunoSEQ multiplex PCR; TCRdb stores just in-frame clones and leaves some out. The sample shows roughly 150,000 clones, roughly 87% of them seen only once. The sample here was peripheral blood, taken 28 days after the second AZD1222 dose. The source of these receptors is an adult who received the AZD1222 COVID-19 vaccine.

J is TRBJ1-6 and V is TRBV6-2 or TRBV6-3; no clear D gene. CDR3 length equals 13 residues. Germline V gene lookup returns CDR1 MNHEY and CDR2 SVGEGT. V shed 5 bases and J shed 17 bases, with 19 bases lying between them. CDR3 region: CASSAEGRSLVHF. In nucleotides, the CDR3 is TGTGCCAGCAGTGCGGAAGGCAGATCGCTCGTCCACTTT.

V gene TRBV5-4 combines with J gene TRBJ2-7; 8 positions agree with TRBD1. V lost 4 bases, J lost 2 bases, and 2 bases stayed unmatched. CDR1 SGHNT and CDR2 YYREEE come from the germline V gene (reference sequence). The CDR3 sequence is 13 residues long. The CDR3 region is CASSPDRAYEQYF. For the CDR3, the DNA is TGTGCCAGCAGCCCGGACAGGGCCTACGAGCAGTACTTC.

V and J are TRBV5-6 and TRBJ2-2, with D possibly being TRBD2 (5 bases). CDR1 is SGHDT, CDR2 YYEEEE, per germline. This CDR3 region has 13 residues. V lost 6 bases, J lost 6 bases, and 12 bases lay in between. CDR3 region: CASIRDFSGELFF. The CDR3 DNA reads TGTGCCAGCATACGGGATTTTTCCGGGGAGCTGTTTTTT.

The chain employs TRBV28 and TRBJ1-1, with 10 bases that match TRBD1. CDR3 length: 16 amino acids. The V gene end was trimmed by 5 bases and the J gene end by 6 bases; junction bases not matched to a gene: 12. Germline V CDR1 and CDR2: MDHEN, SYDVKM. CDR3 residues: CASSGTGARVSAEAFF. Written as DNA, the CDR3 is TGTGCCAGCAGTGGGACAGGGGCGCGAGTTAGCGCTGAAGCTTTCTTT.

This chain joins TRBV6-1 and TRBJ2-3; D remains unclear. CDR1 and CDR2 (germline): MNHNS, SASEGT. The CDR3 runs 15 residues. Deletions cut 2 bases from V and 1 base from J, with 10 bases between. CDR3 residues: CASSEMVGRTDTQYF. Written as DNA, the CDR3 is TGTGCCAGCAGTGAAATGGTAGGGCGCACAGATACGCAGTATTTT.

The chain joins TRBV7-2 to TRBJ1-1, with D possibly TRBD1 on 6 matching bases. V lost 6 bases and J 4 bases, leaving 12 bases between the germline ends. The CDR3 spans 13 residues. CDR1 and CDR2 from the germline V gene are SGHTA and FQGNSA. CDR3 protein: CASSGRGGTEAFF. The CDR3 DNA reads TGTGCCAGCAGTGGAAGAGGGGGCACTGAAGCTTTCTTT.

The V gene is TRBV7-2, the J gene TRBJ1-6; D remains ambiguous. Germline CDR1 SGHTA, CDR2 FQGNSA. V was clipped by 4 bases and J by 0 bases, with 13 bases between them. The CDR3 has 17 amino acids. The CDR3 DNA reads TGTGCCAGCAGCTCGAGACTAACCGGCTCCTATAATTCACCCCTCCACTTT. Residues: CASSSRLTGSYNSPLHF.

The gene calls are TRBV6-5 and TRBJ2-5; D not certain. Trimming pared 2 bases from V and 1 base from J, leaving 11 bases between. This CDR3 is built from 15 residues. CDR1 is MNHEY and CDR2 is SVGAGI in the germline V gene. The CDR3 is CASSYDFLSQETQYF. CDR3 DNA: TGTGCCAGCAGTTACGATTTCCTAAGCCAAGAGACCCAGTACTTC.

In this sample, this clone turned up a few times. This CDR3 is CASRKQGVWNQPQHF. The CDR3 nucleotides are TGTGCCAGCAGGAAACAGGGAGTATGGAATCAGCCCCAGCATTTT. This chain uses TRBV2 with TRBJ1-5, with D maybe TRBD1 (6 bases). This CDR3 spans 15 amino acids. V was pared by 6 bases and J by 4 bases, with 16 bases between. Per the germline V gene, CDR1 is SNHLY and CDR2 is FYNNEI.

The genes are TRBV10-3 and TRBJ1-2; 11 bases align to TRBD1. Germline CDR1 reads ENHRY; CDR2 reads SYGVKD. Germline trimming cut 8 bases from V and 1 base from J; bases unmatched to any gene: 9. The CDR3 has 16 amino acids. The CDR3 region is CAIAEDRGPINYGYTF. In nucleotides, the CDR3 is TGTGCCATCGCTGAGGACAGGGGGCCGATTAACTATGGCTACACCTTC.

CDR3 residues: CASSQAPQGKPGLGTDTQYF. The CDR3 nucleotides read TGTGCCAGCAGCCAAGCCCCCCAGGGTAAACCAGGCCTCGGCACAGATACGCAGTATTTT. This chain connects TRBV3-1 (or the pseudogene TRBV3-2) to TRBJ2-3; perhaps TRBD1 as D (5 bases). The CDR3 is 20 amino acids. Germline V gene data show CDR1 as LGHDT and CDR2 as YNNKEL (reference sequence). Trimming left V 1 base short and J 1 base short, with 24 bases between.

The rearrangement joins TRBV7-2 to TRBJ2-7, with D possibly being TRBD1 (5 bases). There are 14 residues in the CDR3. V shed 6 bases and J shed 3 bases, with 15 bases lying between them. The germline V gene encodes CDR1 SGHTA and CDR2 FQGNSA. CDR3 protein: CASRPGPLYYEQYF. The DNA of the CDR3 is TGTGCCAGCAGACCAGGGCCTCTTTACTACGAGCAGTACTTC.

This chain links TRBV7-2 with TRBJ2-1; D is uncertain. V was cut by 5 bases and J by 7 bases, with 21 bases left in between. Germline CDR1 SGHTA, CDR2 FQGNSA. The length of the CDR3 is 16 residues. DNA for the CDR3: TGTGCCAGCAGCCTTTCGTTGTGGTTGTCGCCTAATGAGCAGTTCTTC. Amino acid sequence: CASSLSLWLSPNEQFF.

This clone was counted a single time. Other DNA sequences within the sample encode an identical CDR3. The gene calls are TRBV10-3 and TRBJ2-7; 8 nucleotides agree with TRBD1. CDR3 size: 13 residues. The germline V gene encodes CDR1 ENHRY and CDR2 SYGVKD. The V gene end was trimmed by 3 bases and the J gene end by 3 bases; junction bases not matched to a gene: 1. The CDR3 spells CAISETGGYEQYF. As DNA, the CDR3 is TGTGCCATCAGTGAAACAGGGGGCTACGAGCAGTACTTC.

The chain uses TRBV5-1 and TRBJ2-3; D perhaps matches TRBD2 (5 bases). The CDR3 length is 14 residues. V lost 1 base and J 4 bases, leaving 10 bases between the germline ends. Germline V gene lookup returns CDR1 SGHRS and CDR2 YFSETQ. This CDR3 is CASSLNTRADTQYF. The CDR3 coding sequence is TGCGCCAGCAGCTTGAATACTAGAGCAGATACGCAGTATTTT. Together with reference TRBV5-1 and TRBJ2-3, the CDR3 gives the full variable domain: KAGVTQTPRYLIKTRGQQVTLSCSPISGHRSVSWYQQTPGQGLQFLFEYFSETQRNKGNFPGRFSGRQFSNSRSEMNVSTLELGDSALYLCASSLNTRADTQYFGPGTRLTVL.

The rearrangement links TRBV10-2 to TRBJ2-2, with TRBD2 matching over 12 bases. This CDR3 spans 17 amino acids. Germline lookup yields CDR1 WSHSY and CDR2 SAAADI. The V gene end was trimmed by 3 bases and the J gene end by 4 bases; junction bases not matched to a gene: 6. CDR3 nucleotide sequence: TGCGCCAGCAGTGAAAGACTAGCGGGGGAAACCACCGGGGAGCTGTTTTTT. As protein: CASSERLAGETTGELFF.

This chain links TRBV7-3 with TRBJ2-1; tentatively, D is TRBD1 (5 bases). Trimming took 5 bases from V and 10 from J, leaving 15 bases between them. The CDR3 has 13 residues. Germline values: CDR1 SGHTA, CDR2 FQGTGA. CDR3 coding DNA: TGTGCCAGCAGCCCACCTGGCTGGGGCGAGCAGTTCTTC. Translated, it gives CASSPPGWGEQFF.

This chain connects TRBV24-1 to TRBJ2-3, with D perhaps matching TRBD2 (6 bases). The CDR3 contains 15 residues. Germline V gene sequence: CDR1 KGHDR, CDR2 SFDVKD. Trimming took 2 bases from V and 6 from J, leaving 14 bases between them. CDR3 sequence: CATSDWGTPDDTQYF. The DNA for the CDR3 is TGTGCCACCAGTGATTGGGGGACTCCCGATGATACGCAGTATTTT.

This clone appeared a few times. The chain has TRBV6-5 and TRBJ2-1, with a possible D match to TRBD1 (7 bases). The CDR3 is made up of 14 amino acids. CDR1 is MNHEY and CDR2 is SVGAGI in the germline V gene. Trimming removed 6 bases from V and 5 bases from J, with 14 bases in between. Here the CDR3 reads CASRKTGRNNEQFF. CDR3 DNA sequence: TGTGCCAGCAGAAAGACAGGGAGGAACAATGAGCAGTTCTTC.

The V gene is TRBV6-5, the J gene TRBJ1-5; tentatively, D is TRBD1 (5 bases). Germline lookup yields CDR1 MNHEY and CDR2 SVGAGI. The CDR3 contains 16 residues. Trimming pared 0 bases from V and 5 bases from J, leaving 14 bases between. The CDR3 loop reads CASSYSIRGLDQPQHF. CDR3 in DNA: TGTGCCAGCAGTTACTCCATAAGGGGCTTGGATCAGCCCCAGCATTTT.

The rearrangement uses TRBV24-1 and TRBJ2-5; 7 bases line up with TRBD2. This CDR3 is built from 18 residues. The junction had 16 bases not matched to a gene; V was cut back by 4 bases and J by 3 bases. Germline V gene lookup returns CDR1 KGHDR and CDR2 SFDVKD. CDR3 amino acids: CATSDPVWASRGEETQYF. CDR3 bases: TGTGCCACCAGTGACCCCGTTTGGGCCTCCCGGGGGGAAGAGACCCAGTACTTC.